The rows below give T cell receptor beta chains drawn from one sample of a study of T cells expressing NK-cell markers. TCRdb re-called the 5' RACE reads and gives one entry per CDR3 protein, without DNA. The listing contains about 110,000 distinct CDR3 sequences. The sample consisted of blood T cells: a sorted CD56 or NKG2C T cell subset, CD4+ or CD8+ T cells, or bulk PBMC T cells (not recorded which). These receptors were collected from a woman aged 18-70 years in good health. Each CDR3 is given with its conserved first and last residue.

>TRBJ2-5|TRBV6-4
CASSDSASGGEETQYF
>TRBJ1-5|TRBV20-1
CSASVRGGNQPQHF
>TRBJ2-1|TRBV24-1
CATRQGNEQFF
>TRBJ2-1|TRBV12-3/TRBV12-4
CASSSGGAPHNEQFF
>TRBJ1-3|TRBV6-1
CASTGQGSSGNTIYF
>TRBJ2-3|TRBV30
CAWDGTPDTQYF
>TRBJ2-7|TRBV4-3
CASSQEWGSPYEQYF
>TRBJ1-1|TRBV12-3/TRBV12-4
CAIRDGMNTEAFF
>TRBJ1-2|TRBV12-3/TRBV12-4
CASSDSDRDGGYTF
>TRBJ1-1|TRBV10-3
CAISESDIGGNTEAFF
>TRBJ1-1|TRBV20-1
CSAREGLINTEAFF